Shown below are 2 T cell receptor beta chains from a single sample sequenced in a study of human T cells and chemical hapten exposure. The time point was: healthy volunteer bleed at 2 weeks. Extraction of total RNA was performed on unfractionated whole blood. One entry per CDR3 protein results from TCRdb running MiXCR on the RACE reads. In the table there are 130,000 or so distinct CDR3 sequences, more than 7.5% of which are singletons. Sequenced: whole blood. These receptors all come from a male donor in good health. Some clones in this sample may be carry-over from other donors' samples.

V and J are TRBV20-1 and TRBJ2-1; weak D call: TRBD2 (6 bases). The CDR3 totals 12 residues. The germline gives CDR1 DFQATT, CDR2 SNEGSKA (reference sequence). Trimming took 3 bases from V and 5 from J, leaving 8 bases between them. The CDR3 reads CSASGSHNEQFF. The CDR3 nucleotides are TGCAGTGCTAGCGGGAGTCACAATGAGCAGTTCTTC.

This chain uses TRBV20-1 with TRBJ2-1; TRBD1 agrees at 8 bases. This CDR3 is built from 14 residues. After removal of 5 bases from V and 5 bases from J, the junction contained 8 bases not matched to a gene. Germline CDR1 DFQATT, CDR2 SNEGSKA (reference sequence). CDR3 nucleotide sequence: TGCAGTGCTGGCTCGACAGGGGTACACAATGAGCAGTTCTTC. Protein: CSAGSTGVHNEQFF.